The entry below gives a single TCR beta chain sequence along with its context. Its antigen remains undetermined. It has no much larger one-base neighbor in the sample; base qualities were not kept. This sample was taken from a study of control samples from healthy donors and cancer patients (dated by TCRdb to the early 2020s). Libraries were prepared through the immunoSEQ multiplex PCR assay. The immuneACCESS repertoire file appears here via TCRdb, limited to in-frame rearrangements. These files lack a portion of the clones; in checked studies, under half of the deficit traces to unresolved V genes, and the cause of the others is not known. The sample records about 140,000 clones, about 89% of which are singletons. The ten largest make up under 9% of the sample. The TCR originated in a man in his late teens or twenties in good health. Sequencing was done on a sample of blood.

CDR3 loop: CASSYPGTGFGNNEQFF. The DNA sequence is as follows: TGTGCCAGCAGTTATCCCGGGACAGGGTTTGGAAACAATGAGCAGTTCTTC. This chain is built from TRBV6-2 or TRBV6-3 and TRBJ2-1, with 9 bases aligning to TRBD1. The CDR3 contains 17 residues, cysteine and phenylalanine counted. The CDR3 DNA has 51 bases and is translated from base 1. For this chain, trimming is 3 bases at the V end and 5 bases at the J end, and the number of junction bases without a gene match is 11. As encoded in the germline V gene, CDR1 is MNHEY while CDR2 is SVGEGT.